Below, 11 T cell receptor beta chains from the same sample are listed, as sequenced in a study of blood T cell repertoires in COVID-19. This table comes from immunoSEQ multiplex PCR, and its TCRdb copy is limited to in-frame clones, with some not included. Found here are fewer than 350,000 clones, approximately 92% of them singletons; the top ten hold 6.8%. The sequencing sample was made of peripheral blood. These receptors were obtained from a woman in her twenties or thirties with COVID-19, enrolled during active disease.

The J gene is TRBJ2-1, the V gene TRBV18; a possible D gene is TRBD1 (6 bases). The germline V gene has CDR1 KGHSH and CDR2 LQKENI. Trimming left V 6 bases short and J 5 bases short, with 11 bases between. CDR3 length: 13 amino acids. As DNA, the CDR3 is TGTGCCAGCTCGCTGGGACAAGACAATGAGCAGTTCTTC. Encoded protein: CASSLGQDNEQFF.

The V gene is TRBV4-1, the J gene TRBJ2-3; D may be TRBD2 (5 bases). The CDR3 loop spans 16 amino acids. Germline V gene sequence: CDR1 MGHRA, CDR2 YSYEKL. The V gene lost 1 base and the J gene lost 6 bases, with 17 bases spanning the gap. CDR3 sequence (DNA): TGCGCCAGCAGCCAAGCCAACGGAGGCTCGAGGGATACGCAGTATTTT. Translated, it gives CASSQANGGSRDTQYF.

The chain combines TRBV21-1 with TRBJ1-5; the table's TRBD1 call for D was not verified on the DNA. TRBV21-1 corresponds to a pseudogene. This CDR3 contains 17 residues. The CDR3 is CASSKVNGTDSNQPQHF. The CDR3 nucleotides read TGTGCCAGCAGCAAAGTGAATGGGACAGATAGCAATCAGCCCCAGCATTTT.

CDR3 nucleotides: TGCGCCAGCAGCTTGGCCGCACAGGGGGTAGGAGCTAACTATGGCTACACCTTC. The encoded protein is CASSLAAQGVGANYGYTF. V is TRBV5-1 and J is TRBJ1-2; 8 bases agree with TRBD1. This CDR3 region has 18 residues. The germline CDR1 and CDR2 sequences are SGHRS and YFSETQ. V shed 0 bases and J 0 bases; nucleotides not matched to a gene: 10.

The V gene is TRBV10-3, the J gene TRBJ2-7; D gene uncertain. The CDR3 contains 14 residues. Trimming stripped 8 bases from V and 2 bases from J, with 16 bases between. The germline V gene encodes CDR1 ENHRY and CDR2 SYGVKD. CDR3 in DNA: TGTGCCATCTCGAATAGCCCTTCCGCCTACGAGCAGTACTTC. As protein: CAISNSPSAYEQYF.

The CDR3 spells CASSLFGEGTEAFF. DNA for the CDR3: TGTGCCAGCAGCTTATTCGGGGAAGGGACTGAAGCTTTCTTT. The gene calls are TRBV11-2 and TRBJ1-1, with D hard to call. V was shortened by 2 bases and J by 5 bases, with 12 bases between the two germline ends. CDR3 length equals 14 residues. Germline CDR1 SGHAT, CDR2 FQNNGV.

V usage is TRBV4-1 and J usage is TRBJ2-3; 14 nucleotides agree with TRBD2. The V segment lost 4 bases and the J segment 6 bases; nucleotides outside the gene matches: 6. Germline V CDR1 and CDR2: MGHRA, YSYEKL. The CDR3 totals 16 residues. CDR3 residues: CASSPRLAGGLDTQYF. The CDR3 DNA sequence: TGCGCCAGCAGCCCCAGACTAGCGGGAGGGCTCGATACGCAGTATTTT.

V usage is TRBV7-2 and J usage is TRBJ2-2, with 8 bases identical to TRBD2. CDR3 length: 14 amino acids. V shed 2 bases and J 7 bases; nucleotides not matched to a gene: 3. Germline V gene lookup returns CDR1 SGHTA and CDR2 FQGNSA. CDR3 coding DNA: TGTGCCAGCAGCTTACCGAGCGGGGGCGGGGAGCTGTTTTTT. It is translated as CASSLPSGGGELFF.

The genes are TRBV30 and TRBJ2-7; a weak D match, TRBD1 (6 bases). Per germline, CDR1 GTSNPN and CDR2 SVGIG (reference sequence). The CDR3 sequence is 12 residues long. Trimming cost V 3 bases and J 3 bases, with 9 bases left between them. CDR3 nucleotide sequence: TGTGCCTGGAGGCAGGGGTTCTACGAGCAGTACTTC. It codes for CAWRQGFYEQYF.

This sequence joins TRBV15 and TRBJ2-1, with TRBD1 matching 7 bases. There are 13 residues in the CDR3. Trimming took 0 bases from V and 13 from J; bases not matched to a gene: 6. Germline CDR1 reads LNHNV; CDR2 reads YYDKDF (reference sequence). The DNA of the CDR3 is TGTGCCACCAGCAGAGATCCGGACAGGCCCCAGTTCTTC. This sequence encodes CATSRDPDRPQFF.

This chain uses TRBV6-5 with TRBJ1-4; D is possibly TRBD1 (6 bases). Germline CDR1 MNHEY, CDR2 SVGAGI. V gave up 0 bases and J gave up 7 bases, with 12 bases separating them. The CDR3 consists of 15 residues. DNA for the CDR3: TGTGCCAGCAGTTACTCGGGGGCGCGGAGTGAAAAACTGTTTTTT. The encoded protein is CASSYSGARSEKLFF.